Given below is one T cell receptor beta chain in context. These data belong to a study of blood T cell repertoires in COVID-19. V lost 8 bases to trimming and J lost 1 base; unmatched junction nucleotides: 5. CDR1 and CDR2 (germline): KGHSH, LQKENI. The CDR3 runs to 14 residues. Source study methods: Researchers report that nucleated cell counts were estimated from reference gene primer amplification. Here immunoSEQ multiplex PCR was the method, and the copy in TCRdb shows in-frame clones only, minus some. That table supplies the V and J calls and clone size; D and trimming were determined from the DNA. This table has just under 80,000 clones, about four fifths appearing once.

Input material: peripheral blood. The clonotype was recovered from a human donor in a cohort sampled during active COVID-19. The rearrangement uses TRBV18 and TRBJ1-1, with 9 positions matching TRBD1. As DNA, the CDR3 is TGTGCCAGCGCAGGGACAGGGAAGAACACTGAAGCTTTCTTT. The encoded protein is CASAGTGKNTEAFF. The variable domain in full, with the rest retrieved from reference TRBV18 and TRBJ1-1, is NAGVMQNPRHLVRRRGQEARLRCSPMKGHSHVYWYRQLPEEGLKFMVYLQKENIIDESGMPKERFSAEFPKEGPSILRIQQVVRGDSAAYFCASAGTGKNTEAFFGQGTRLTVV.